These 10 T cell receptor beta chains were sequenced from one sample in a study of response to subunit inactivated influenza vaccine. TCRdb redid the calling of the RT-PCR reads with MiXCR, one entry per CDR3 protein. The table lists about 650,000 distinct CDR3 sequences, approximately 14% of them singletons. The source material was PBMCs from blood, sampled 12 days after vaccination. The receptors were gathered from a man in his fifties or sixties who received an inactivated influenza vaccine.

The table lists this clonotype with many counts. This sequence joins TRBV5-6 and TRBJ2-2; TRBD1 agrees at 10 bases. CDR3 size: 19 residues. CDR1 SGHDT and CDR2 YYEEEE come from the germline V gene. The V gene end was trimmed by 1 base and the J gene end by 4 bases; junction bases not matched to a gene: 13. In DNA form, the CDR3 reads TGTGCCAGCAGCTTGTTGTCCGAGACAGGGGGCAGGGGCACCGGGGAGCTGTTTTTT. Protein: CASSLLSETGGRGTGELFF.

J is TRBJ1-1 and V is TRBV29-1, with a weak D call TRBD1 (6 bases). V lost 7 bases and J 2 bases, leaving 11 bases between the germline ends. Per germline, CDR1 SQVTM and CDR2 ANQGSEA. CDR3 length: 12 residues. CDR3 coding DNA: TGCAGCGCTATGACAGGTAACACTGAAGCTTTCTTT. Encoded protein: CSAMTGNTEAFF.

This clonotype came up a few times. This sequence joins TRBV20-1 and TRBJ1-2; no reliable D call. The V gene lost 3 bases and the J gene lost 2 bases, with 13 bases spanning the gap. This CDR3 has 14 amino acids. Germline CDR1 reads DFQATT; CDR2 reads SNEGSKA (reference sequence). The chain's CDR3 is CSASAAVGNYGYTF. CDR3 in DNA: TGCAGTGCTAGTGCGGCGGTGGGGAACTATGGCTACACCTTC.

In its sample, this clonotype was seen a few times. The chain employs TRBV6-2 or TRBV6-3 and TRBJ1-2, with D possibly being TRBD1 (6 bases). This CDR3 has 14 residues. V lost 2 bases, J lost 2 bases, and 9 bases lay in between. CDR1 and CDR2 (germline): MNHEY, SVGEGT. The CDR3 nucleotides read TGTGCCAGCAGTTACCGAGACAGGAACTATGGCTACACCTTC. It is translated as CASSYRDRNYGYTF.

This clonotype was observed many times. This rearrangement joins TRBV9 to TRBJ2-1, with D possibly matching TRBD2 (6 bases). Germline V gene sequence: CDR1 SGDLS, CDR2 YYNGEE. This CDR3 spans 15 amino acids. The V end lost 4 bases, the J end lost 2 bases, and 13 bases lay between the germline ends. The CDR3 protein is CASSPTGGTYNEQFF. The CDR3 DNA follows: TGTGCCAGCAGCCCGACGGGCGGGACCTACAATGAGCAGTTCTTC.

This rearrangement joins TRBV5-1 to TRBJ2-1; D unclear. CDR1 and CDR2 from the germline V gene are SGHRS and YFSETQ. This CDR3 comprises 12 residues. Between the trimmed V and J ends, which lost 0 bases and 9 bases, there was a span of 7 bases. The CDR3 sequence is CASSLVSSEQFF. The CDR3 DNA sequence: TGCGCCAGCAGCTTGGTGTCAAGTGAGCAGTTCTTC.

The chain joins TRBV11-2 to TRBJ2-5; 9 bases align to TRBD2. The V segment lost 2 bases and the J segment 7 bases; nucleotides outside the gene matches: 11. The CDR3 is made up of 16 amino acids. Germline CDR1 reads SGHAT; CDR2 reads FQNNGV. The CDR3 DNA sequence: TGTGCCAGCAGCTTACTAGCGGGGACCGTGATGGGGACCCAGTACTTC. The encoded protein is CASSLLAGTVMGTQYF.

The sample holds a few counts of this clonotype. CDR3 loop: CSGGLGGQETQYF. The DNA for the CDR3 is TGCAGTGGGGGCCTGGGGGGCCAAGAGACCCAGTACTTC. The chain uses TRBV20-1 and TRBJ2-5, with a tentative D call TRBD2 (6 bases). Trimming left V 7 bases short and J 1 base short, with 13 bases between. Germline V CDR1 and CDR2: DFQATT, SNEGSKA (reference sequence). CDR3 length: 13 amino acids.

This clonotype has just a few counts. The chain links TRBV10-3 to TRBJ2-1, with D tentatively TRBD2 (6 bases). Per the germline V gene, CDR1 is ENHRY and CDR2 is SYGVKD. The CDR3 totals 16 residues. The germline V and J ends were trimmed by 4 bases and 3 bases, with 16 bases remaining between them. Here the CDR3 DNA reads TGTGCCATCAGTGCTATGGGAGGAAGAGACTACAATGAGCAGTTCTTC. Its protein is CAISAMGGRDYNEQFF.

The chain's CDR3 is CSARGEAKNIQYF. The CDR3 DNA sequence: TGCAGTGCTAGAGGGGAGGCCAAAAACATTCAGTACTTC. The chain couples TRBV20-1 to TRBJ2-4; D perhaps matches TRBD2 (5 bases). CDR1 is DFQATT and CDR2 is SNEGSKA in the germline V gene (reference sequence). The CDR3 spans 13 residues. V was shortened by 1 base and J by 1 base, with 5 bases between the two germline ends.